These 12 T cell receptor beta chains were all obtained from the same sample, sequenced in a study of cytomegalovirus exposure and HLA in healthy donors. With 60 Vbeta and 13 Jbeta primers, the PCR was carried out. Clones were sequenced by immunoSEQ multiplex PCR, and TCRdb holds only the in-frame ones, with some missing. The table records some 150,000 clones, around 62% of them present only once. Input material: PBMCs. The receptor set was obtained from a man aged 40-49 years in good health and CMV-seronegative.

The rearrangement uses TRBV6-4 and TRBJ2-2; the match to TRBD2 covers 14 bases. The CDR3 runs 16 residues. Per germline, CDR1 MRHNA and CDR2 SNTAGT. The V and J ends lost 5 bases and 3 bases, in that order; junction bases with no gene match: 2. The CDR3 is CASSRLAGGDTGELFF. CDR3 nucleotides: TGTGCCAGCAGTCGACTAGCGGGAGGGGACACCGGGGAGCTGTTTTTT.

The rearrangement links TRBV6-1 to TRBJ1-1, with 9 nucleotides matching TRBD1. There are 15 residues in the CDR3. V was clipped by 7 bases and J by 7 bases; unmatched bases: 13. CDR1 and CDR2 (germline): MNHNS, SASEGT. CDR3 DNA: TGTGCCAGCACCCCCTCGTACAGGGGGCTCGATGAAGCTTTCTTT. Encoded protein: CASTPSYRGLDEAFF.

The J gene is TRBJ2-7, the V gene TRBV19, with 7 bases lining up with TRBD1. With V trimmed by 3 bases and J by 0 bases, 5 bases remained unmatched. From germline, CDR1 is LNHDA and CDR2 SQIVND (reference sequence). The CDR3 is 15 amino acids. The CDR3: CASSIKGQPSYEQYF. The CDR3 bases are TGTGCCAGTAGTATTAAGGGACAGCCCTCCTACGAGCAGTACTTC. The full variable domain, rest sourced from reference TRBV19 and TRBJ2-7, is DGGITQSPKYLFRKEGQNVTLSCEQNLNHDAMYWYRQDPGQGLRLIYYSQIVNDFQKGDIAEGYSVSREKKESFPLTVTSAQKNPTAFYLCASSIKGQPSYEQYFGPGTRLTVT.

The chain links TRBV7-9 to TRBJ2-5; 10 nucleotides align to TRBD2. V shed 5 bases, J shed 5 bases, and the junction held 8 bases outside the gene matches. The germline CDR1 and CDR2 sequences are SEHNR and FQNEAQ (reference sequence). This CDR3 has 15 amino acids. This CDR3 is CASSPLAGVEETQYF. In nucleotides, the CDR3 is TGTGCCAGCAGCCCCCTAGCGGGAGTAGAGGAGACCCAGTACTTC.

V is TRBV9 and J is TRBJ1-1; 7 bases fit TRBD1. This CDR3 is built from 16 residues. Germline V lookup: CDR1 SGDLS, CDR2 YYNGEE. V lost 2 bases, J lost 3 bases, and 10 bases stayed unmatched. This chain's CDR3 is CASSVQTGKGDTEAFF. DNA of the CDR3: TGTGCCAGCAGCGTTCAGACAGGGAAAGGAGACACTGAAGCTTTCTTT.

V is TRBV5-4 and J is TRBJ2-2; D is unresolved. There are 14 residues in the CDR3. CDR1 is SGHNT, CDR2 YYREEE, per germline (reference sequence). Trimming stripped 1 base from V and 0 bases from J, with 4 bases between. CDR3 coding DNA: TGTGCCAGCAGCTTGCCCGCGAACACCGGGGAGCTGTTTTTT. Translation gives CASSLPANTGELFF.

The chain couples TRBV4-1 to TRBJ2-3; D not resolved. Germline V gives CDR1 MGHRA, CDR2 YSYEKL. CDR3 length: 12 residues. Trimming stripped 2 bases from V and 2 bases from J, with 2 bases between. The CDR3 DNA reads TGCGCCAGCAGCCAACTCACAGATACGCAGTATTTT. Translated, it gives CASSQLTDTQYF.

The gene calls are TRBV4-2 and TRBJ1-1; D unresolved. The CDR3 has 15 amino acids. Germline CDR1 LGHNA, CDR2 YNFKEQ. V shed 8 bases and J shed 5 bases, with 21 bases lying between them. The CDR3, as DNA: TGTGCCAGCTTGTCGGCTGGAACGGGGAAAACTGAAGCTTTCTTT. Encoded protein: CASLSAGTGKTEAFF.

The rearrangement links TRBV5-1 to TRBJ1-2; 7 nucleotides match TRBD1. The CDR3 runs to 13 residues. The ends lost 3 bases at V and 5 bases at J; junction bases unmatched: 4. CDR1 is SGHRS and CDR2 is YFSETQ in the germline V gene. The chain's CDR3 is CASSWDRGYGYTF. The CDR3 nucleotides read TGCGCCAGCAGCTGGGACAGAGGATATGGCTACACCTTC.

There are a few counts of this clone. The J gene is TRBJ2-5, the V gene TRBV6-1; weak D call: TRBD2 (5 bases). The germline V gene encodes CDR1 MNHNS and CDR2 SASEGT. V was cut by 4 bases and J by 5 bases, with 11 bases left in between. This CDR3 contains 13 residues. The CDR3 reads CASSGGLRETQYF. The CDR3 region has the DNA TGTGCCAGCAGTGGCGGGCTAAGGGAGACCCAGTACTTC.

J is TRBJ1-5 and V is TRBV7-2; tentative D call: TRBD1 (6 bases). The CDR3 sequence is 14 residues long. Between the trimmed V and J ends, which lost 4 bases and 0 bases, there was a span of 7 bases. Per the germline V gene, CDR1 is SGHTA and CDR2 is FQGNSA. CDR3 loop: CASSYRASNQPQHF. The DNA of the CDR3 is TGTGCCAGCAGCTACAGGGCTAGCAATCAGCCCCAGCATTTT.

This chain uses TRBV7-2 with TRBJ1-1; 9 positions match TRBD1. This CDR3 is 12 amino acids long. Germline CDR1 SGHTA, CDR2 FQGNSA. The ends lost 5 bases at V and 11 bases at J; junction bases unmatched: 6. The CDR3 sequence is CASSGQGLDAFF. The DNA for the CDR3 is TGTGCCAGCAGCGGACAGGGGCTTGATGCTTTCTTT.